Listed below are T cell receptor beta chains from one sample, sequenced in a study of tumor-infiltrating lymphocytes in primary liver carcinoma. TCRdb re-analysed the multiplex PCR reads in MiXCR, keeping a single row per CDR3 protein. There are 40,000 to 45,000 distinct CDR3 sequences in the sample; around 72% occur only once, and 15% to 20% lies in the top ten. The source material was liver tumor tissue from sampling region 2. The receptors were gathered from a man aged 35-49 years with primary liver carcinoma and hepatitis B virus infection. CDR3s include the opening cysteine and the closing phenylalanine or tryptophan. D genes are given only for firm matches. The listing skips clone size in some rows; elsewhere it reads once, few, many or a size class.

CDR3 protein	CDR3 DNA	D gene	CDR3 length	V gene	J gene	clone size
CASSPPGTYYGYTF	TGTGCTAGTAGCCCCCCAGGGACATACTATGGCTACACCTTC	NA	14	TRBV11-1	TRBJ1-2	NA
CGSSLSLPSHEQFF	TGTGGCAGCAGCTTATCACTCCCCAGTCATGAGCAGTTCTTC	NA	14	TRBV7-9	TRBJ2-1	NA
CASSYVPTSGKNEQYF	TGTGCCAGCAGTTACGTCCCAACTAGCGGGAAAAACGAGCAGTATTTC	TRBD2	16	TRBV28	TRBJ2-7	NA
CSVLGGVKNVQYF	TGCAGTGTTTTAGGGGGAGTCAAAAACGTTCAGTACTTC	NA	13	TRBV29-1	TRBJ2-4	NA
CAWSPMGWREAFF	TGTGCCTGGAGTCCCATGGGGTGGAGGGAAGCTTTCTTT	NA	13	TRBV30	TRBJ1-1	many
CSAIEVSGRVGETQYF	TGCAGTGCTATTGAGGTTAGCGGGAGAGTCGGGGAGACCCAGTACTTC	TRBD2	16	TRBV20-1	TRBJ2-5	many
CASSSPVRTGGYTF	TGCGCCAGTAGCTCACCGGTCAGGACGGGGGGCTACACCTTC	NA	14	TRBV4-1	TRBJ1-2	once
CAWGDRASNNELFF	TGTGCCTGGGGGGACAGGGCATCCAACAATGAGCTGTTCTTC	TRBD1	14	TRBV30	TRBJ2-1	NA
CVSSQGQGASGANLLTF	TGTGTCAGCAGTCAAGGACAGGGGGCATCTGGGGCCAACCTTCTGACTTTC	TRBD1	17	TRBV5-4	TRBJ2-6	NA
CSVETGMGTDTQYF	TGCAGCGTTGAAACCGGAATGGGCACAGATACACAGTATTTT	NA	14	TRBV29-1	TRBJ2-3	few
CANRIGTGGAGEQYF	TGTGCCAACAGAATCGGGACAGGGGGGGCCGGGGAACAGTATTTC	TRBD1	15	TRBV12-3/TRBV12-4	TRBJ2-7	NA
CARTRGTPINQPQQF	TGTGCCAGGACGCGGGGCACCCCAATAAATCAGCCCCAGCAGTTT	NA	15	TRBV12-3/TRBV12-4	TRBJ1-5	NA